Given below is one T cell receptor beta chain in context. The data belong to a study of T cell changes during pregnancy in multiple sclerosis. Only in-frame clones appear in the TCRdb table, and some are missing; sequencing was by immunoSEQ multiplex PCR. The data hold fewer than 85,000 clones, with 80% to 95% observed a single time. The source was peripheral blood, collected in the first trimester of pregnancy. This receptor was obtained from a female donor in good health, enrolled as a control in a pregnancy study.

CDR3 protein: CASSQVGLASTYEQYF. The CDR3 coding sequence is TGCGCCAGCAGCCAAGTTGGACTAGCGTCCACCTACGAGCAGTACTTC. The V call is TRBV4-1, the J call TRBJ2-7; 9 nucleotides align to TRBD2. Germline V gene sequence: CDR1 MGHRA, CDR2 YSYEKL. The CDR3 contains 16 residues. With 1 base clipped from V and 2 bases from J, the junction kept 6 bases outside the gene matches.